A single sample gave rise to the 28 T cell receptor beta chains below, sequenced in a study of blood T cell repertoires in COVID-19. TCRdb's copy holds only in-frame clones and misses some; the assay was immunoSEQ multiplex PCR. The repertoire consists of under 350,000 clones, with over 75% occurring once and the leading ten covering more than 9.5%. The source material was peripheral blood. These receptors originate from a woman in her 70s with acute or convalescent COVID-19.

The chain couples TRBV14 to TRBJ1-1; D remains ambiguous. This CDR3 is built from 13 residues. CDR1 is SGHDN, CDR2 FVKESK, per germline. V was pared by 3 bases and J by 0 bases, with 5 bases between. CDR3 sequence: CASSQQMNTEAFF. CDR3 coding DNA: TGTGCCAGCAGCCAGCAGATGAACACTGAAGCTTTCTTT. The whole variable domain, filled in from reference TRBV14 and TRBJ1-1, reads EAGVTQFPSHSVIEKGQTVTLRCDPISGHDNLYWYRRVMGKEIKFLLHFVKESKQDESGMPNNRFLAERTGGTYSTLKVQPAELEDSGVYFCASSQQMNTEAFFGQGTRLTVV.

This clone was detected a few times. This sequence joins TRBV6-5 and TRBJ1-3, with no clear D. This CDR3 comprises 14 residues. V was pared by 4 bases and J by 3 bases, with 10 bases between. From germline, CDR1 is MNHEY and CDR2 SVGAGI. As DNA, the CDR3 is TGTGCCAGCAGTTCCCCGGGAATTGGAAACACCATATATTTT. This encodes CASSSPGIGNTIYF.

CDR3 in amino acids: CASSLGETGLSTEAFF. The DNA for the CDR3 is TGTGCCAGCAGCTTGGGGGAGACAGGGTTGAGCACTGAAGCTTTCTTT. This chain uses TRBV5-4 with TRBJ1-1; the match to TRBD1 covers 7 bases. This CDR3 region has 16 residues. After removal of 0 bases from V and 4 bases from J, the junction contained 9 bases not matched to a gene. CDR1 SGHNT and CDR2 YYREEE come from the germline V gene (reference sequence).

This clone was seen a few times. The chain uses TRBV7-3 and TRBJ1-1, with D maybe TRBD1 (6 bases). The CDR3 consists of 14 residues. CDR1 SGHTA and CDR2 FQGTGA come from the germline V gene. The ends were cut back, 4 bases at V and 5 bases at J, with 14 bases in the middle. The CDR3 loop reads CASSYHRVGTEAFF. The CDR3 bases are TGTGCCAGCAGCTATCACAGGGTCGGAACTGAAGCTTTCTTT.

This clone was recorded once. V usage is TRBV6-5 and J usage is TRBJ1-1, with TRBD1 identical over 9 bases. The junction had 6 bases not matched to a gene; V was cut back by 7 bases and J by 3 bases. The V gene's germline CDR1 is MNHEY and CDR2 SVGAGI. The CDR3 is 14 amino acids. The CDR3 nucleotides read TGTGCCAGCATGGACAGGGGTGCCCACACTGAAGCTTTCTTT. As protein: CASMDRGAHTEAFF.

CDR3 residues: CAWSVLRQGDLSNQPQHF. CDR3 DNA sequence: TGTGCCTGGAGTGTATTGAGACAGGGGGACCTTAGCAATCAGCCCCAGCATTTT. The rearrangement uses TRBV30 and TRBJ1-5, with 9 bases that match TRBD1. The germline gives CDR1 GTSNPN, CDR2 SVGIG (reference sequence). This CDR3 spans 18 amino acids. V lost 0 bases, J lost 0 bases, and 9 bases stayed unmatched.

This rearrangement joins TRBV6-5 to TRBJ2-5; TRBD1 agrees at 11 bases. The CDR3 length is 14 residues. Germline CDR1 MNHEY, CDR2 SVGAGI. With 4 bases clipped from V and 4 bases from J, the junction kept 2 bases outside the gene matches. DNA for the CDR3: TGTGCCAGCAGTTCCGGGACAGGGGGAGAGACCCAGTACTTC. This encodes CASSSGTGGETQYF.

The chain has TRBV10-3 and TRBJ2-5, with 9 bases that match TRBD1. Germline CDR1 and CDR2: ENHRY and SYGVKD. Trimming removed 6 bases from V and 5 bases from J; junction bases left unmatched: 4. This CDR3 comprises 13 residues. The CDR3: CAIRGTGTETQYF. The CDR3 nucleotides are TGTGCCATCAGGGGGACAGGGACGGAGACCCAGTACTTC.

V usage is TRBV6-5 and J usage is TRBJ2-6, with a possible D match to TRBD1 (5 bases). V was cut by 8 bases and J by 0 bases, with 11 bases left in between. Germline-derived CDR1 and CDR2 are MNHEY and SVGAGI. CDR3 length equals 15 residues. CDR3: CASRTPSSGANVLTF. In nucleotides, the CDR3 is TGTGCCAGCCGGACACCTAGCTCTGGGGCCAACGTCCTGACTTTC.

V is TRBV5-4 and J is TRBJ2-5, with 10 bases matching TRBD2. Germline-derived CDR1 and CDR2 are SGHNT and YYREEE (reference sequence). V was pared by 4 bases and J by 8 bases, with 14 bases of the junction left unmatched. CDR3 size: 16 residues. CDR3 sequence reads: CASSLPSGGASFTQYF. CDR3 coding DNA: TGTGCCAGCAGCCTACCGAGCGGGGGGGCCTCGTTTACCCAGTACTTC. Full variable domain (outside the CDR3, taken from reference TRBV5-4 and TRBJ2-5): ETGVTQSPTHLIKTRGQQVTLRCSSQSGHNTVSWYQQALGQGPQFIFQYYREEENGRGNFPPRFSGLQFPNYSSELNVNALELDDSALYLCASSLPSGGASFTQYFGPGTRLLVL.

The chain uses TRBV6-5 and TRBJ1-2, with D perhaps matching TRBD1 (6 bases). The V gene lost 5 bases and the J gene lost 4 bases, with 11 bases spanning the gap. The CDR3 extends over 13 amino acids. The germline V gene encodes CDR1 MNHEY and CDR2 SVGAGI. The CDR3 DNA reads TGTGCCAGCAGTCCCGACAGGATCTATGGCTACACCTTC. Translation: CASSPDRIYGYTF.

This clone has just one count. V is TRBV10-2 and J is TRBJ1-1; D is unresolved. The CDR3 is made up of 14 amino acids. Germline V lookup: CDR1 WSHSY, CDR2 SAAADI. Trimming shortened V by 5 bases and J by 1 base, and 11 bases separated the two germline ends. The chain's CDR3 is CASSRGLGNTEAFF. DNA for the CDR3: TGCGCCAGCAGTAGAGGTTTAGGGAACACTGAAGCTTTCTTT.

V usage is TRBV18 and J usage is TRBJ1-5, with D unclear. Trimming cost V 0 bases and J 2 bases, with 5 bases left between them. Germline loops: CDR1 KGHSH, CDR2 LQKENI. The CDR3 is 14 amino acids. The CDR3 DNA sequence: TGTGCCAGCTCACCACCTCCGGGCAATCAGCCCCAGCATTTT. Its translation: CASSPPPGNQPQHF.

The rearrangement links TRBV5-1 to TRBJ1-3; D perhaps matches TRBD1 (5 bases). The CDR3 spans 13 residues. Trimming cost V 7 bases and J 4 bases, with 12 bases left between them. Germline V lookup: CDR1 SGHRS, CDR2 YFSETQ. The CDR3 DNA reads TGCGCCAGCGGGGAGGGGATCGGAAACACCATATATTTT. Its protein is CASGEGIGNTIYF.

The chain joins TRBV29-1 to TRBJ2-2; 11 nucleotides agree with TRBD1. Germline assignment: CDR1 SQVTM and CDR2 ANQGSEA. The CDR3 loop spans 13 amino acids. V lost 6 bases and J lost 6; bases outside the gene matches: 3. The CDR3 is CSVRDRGAGELFF. CDR3 sequence (DNA): TGCAGCGTCCGGGACAGGGGGGCCGGGGAGCTGTTTTTT.

The J gene is TRBJ1-2, the V gene TRBV3-1 (or the pseudogene TRBV3-2); 8 nucleotides agree with TRBD1. CDR3 length: 15 residues. Unmatched junction bases numbered 1, after V lost 1 base and J lost 0 bases. Germline loops: CDR1 LGHDT, CDR2 YNNKEL (reference sequence). CDR3 sequence: CASSQADRANYGYTF. CDR3 sequence (DNA): TGTGCCAGCAGCCAAGCGGACAGGGCTAACTATGGCTACACCTTC.

This clone was observed at least ten times. This rearrangement joins TRBV2 to TRBJ2-2; 7 bases map to TRBD1. Losses at the gene ends were 6 bases for V and 5 bases for J; bases not matched to a gene: 6. CDR3 length equals 14 residues. CDR1 is SNHLY and CDR2 is FYNNEI in the germline V gene. In DNA, the CDR3 is TGTGCCAGCAGCCTCGGGGACAGAACCGGGGAGCTGTTTTTT. As protein: CASSLGDRTGELFF.

This sequence joins TRBV6-1 and TRBJ2-7, with TRBD1 as a possible D gene (7 bases). The CDR3 runs to 15 residues. V lost 3 bases to trimming and J lost 1 base, with 13 bases between them. The germline CDR1 and CDR2 sequences are MNHNS and SASEGT. For the CDR3, the DNA is TGTGCCAGCAGTGACGCGACAGGGAGGTCCTACGAGCAGTACTTC. This codes for CASSDATGRSYEQYF.

The chain joins TRBV6-5 to TRBJ2-3; a weak D match, TRBD2 (5 bases). Germline V gene sequence: CDR1 MNHEY, CDR2 SVGAGI. V was clipped by 4 bases and J by 6 bases, with 14 bases between them. CDR3 length: 14 residues. The CDR3 loop reads CASSSLSGEDTQYF. The CDR3 DNA reads TGTGCCAGCAGTTCCCTCTCCGGGGAGGATACGCAGTATTTT.

This chain links TRBV4-2 with TRBJ2-3; TRBD2 aligns across 8 bases. The CDR3 totals 20 residues. CDR1 and CDR2 from the germline V gene are LGHNA and YNFKEQ. After removal of 5 bases from V and 1 base from J, the junction contained 20 bases not matched to a gene. CDR3 nucleotides: TGTGCCAGCAGCTACGAAGCCAGCGGGGGTCTCCCTGGAGGCACAGATACGCAGTATTTT. This codes for CASSYEASGGLPGGTDTQYF.

The gene calls are TRBV9 and TRBJ2-5, with a possible D match to TRBD2 (6 bases). V was trimmed by 0 bases and J by 7 bases, leaving 16 bases between them. The CDR3 totals 15 residues. The germline V gene has CDR1 SGDLS and CDR2 YYNGEE. The CDR3 DNA follows: TGTGCCAGCAGCGTAGGATTAGCCGGGGGAGGGACCCAGTACTTC. Translation: CASSVGLAGGGTQYF.

The chain couples TRBV2 to TRBJ2-6, with D uncertain. The CDR3 is 14 residues long. V was clipped by 6 bases and J by 0 bases, with 6 bases between them. Germline V gives CDR1 SNHLY, CDR2 FYNNEI. The CDR3 DNA reads TGTGCCAGCAGACAGAGCTCTGGGGCCAACGTCCTGACTTTC. Translating it yields CASRQSSGANVLTF.

This sequence joins TRBV2 and TRBJ2-2, with D possibly being TRBD1 (6 bases). Germline lookup yields CDR1 SNHLY and CDR2 FYNNEI. The CDR3 is made up of 15 amino acids. V lost 6 bases to trimming and J lost 5 bases, with 16 bases between them. In nucleotides, the CDR3 is TGTGCCAGCAGGGAGCTCAGGGGTTCTACCGGGGAGCTGTTTTTT. Translated: CASRELRGSTGELFF.

The chain joins TRBV2 to TRBJ2-7; 11 nucleotides agree with TRBD1. Germline CDR1 and CDR2: SNHLY and FYNNEI. The V and J ends lost 5 bases and 6 bases, in that order; junction bases with no gene match: 12. The CDR3 extends over 16 amino acids. This CDR3 reads CASSTRSSGTGGEQYF. CDR3 in DNA: TGTGCCAGCAGTACTAGATCCTCCGGGACAGGGGGCGAGCAGTACTTC.

This clone appeared a few times. This chain joins TRBV3-1 (or the pseudogene TRBV3-2) and TRBJ1-2; D not resolved. The CDR3 loop spans 15 amino acids. CDR1 is LGHDT and CDR2 is YNNKEL in the germline V gene (reference sequence). Trimming removed 1 base from V and 4 bases from J, with 13 bases in between. Here the CDR3 DNA reads TGTGCCAGCAGCCAAGTTGCGGCAGCCTCCTATGGCTACACCTTC. Translating gives CASSQVAAASYGYTF.

The CDR3 region has the DNA TGCGCCAGCAGCTCCGGGACAGCCCAAGAGACCCAGTACTTC. This encodes CASSSGTAQETQYF. V gene TRBV5-1 combines with J gene TRBJ2-5, with TRBD1 identical over 7 bases. The germline gives CDR1 SGHRS, CDR2 YFSETQ. This CDR3 spans 14 amino acids. V trimming: 3 bases; J trimming: 1 base; junction bases outside the gene matches: 3.

CDR3 in amino acids: CASSVTGSTGANVLTF. The CDR3 nucleotides are TGTGCCAGCAGCGTCACAGGGTCAACTGGGGCCAACGTCCTGACTTTC. This sequence joins TRBV5-4 and TRBJ2-6, with D possibly being TRBD1 (6 bases). Germline CDR1 SGHNT, CDR2 YYREEE (reference sequence). The CDR3 covers 16 residues. V was pared by 4 bases and J by 2 bases, with 13 bases between.

The chain carries TRBV5-6 and TRBJ2-7, with 10 bases fitting TRBD1. The germline gives CDR1 SGHDT, CDR2 YYEEEE. This CDR3 spans 14 amino acids. V lost 4 bases to trimming and J lost 5 bases; unmatched junction nucleotides: 6. CDR3 amino acids: CASSPLTGGDEQYF. The CDR3 DNA sequence: TGTGCCAGCAGCCCTCTGACAGGGGGCGACGAGCAGTACTTC. The whole variable domain, remainder taken from reference TRBV5-6 and TRBJ2-7, is DAGVTQSPTHLIKTRGQQVTLRCSPKSGHDTVSWYQQALGQGPQFIFQYYEEEERQRGNFPDRFSGHQFPNYSSELNVNALLLGDSALYLCASSPLTGGDEQYFGPGTRLTVT.